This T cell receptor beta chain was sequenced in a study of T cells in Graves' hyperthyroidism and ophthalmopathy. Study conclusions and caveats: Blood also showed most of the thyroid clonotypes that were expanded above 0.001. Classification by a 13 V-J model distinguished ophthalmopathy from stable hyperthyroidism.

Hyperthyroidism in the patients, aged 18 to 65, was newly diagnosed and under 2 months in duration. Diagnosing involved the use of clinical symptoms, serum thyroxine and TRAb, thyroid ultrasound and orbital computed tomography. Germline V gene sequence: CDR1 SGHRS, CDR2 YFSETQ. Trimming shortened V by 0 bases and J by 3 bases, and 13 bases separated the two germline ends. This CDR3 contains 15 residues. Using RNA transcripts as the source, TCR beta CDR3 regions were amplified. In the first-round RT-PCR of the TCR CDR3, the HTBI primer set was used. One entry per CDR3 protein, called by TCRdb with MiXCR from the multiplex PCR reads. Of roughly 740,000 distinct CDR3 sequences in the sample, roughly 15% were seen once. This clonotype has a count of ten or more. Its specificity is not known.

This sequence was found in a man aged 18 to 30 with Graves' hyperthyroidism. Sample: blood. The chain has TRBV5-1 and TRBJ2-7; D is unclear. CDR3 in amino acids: CASSLEAGRVYEQYF. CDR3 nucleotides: TGCGCCAGCAGCTTGGAGGCAGGTCGAGTCTACGAGCAGTACTTC. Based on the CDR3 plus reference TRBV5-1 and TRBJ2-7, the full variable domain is KAGVTQTPRYLIKTRGQQVTLSCSPISGHRSVSWYQQTPGQGLQFLFEYFSETQRNKGNFPGRFSGRQFSNSRSEMNVSTLELGDSALYLCASSLEAGRVYEQYFGPGTRLTVT.